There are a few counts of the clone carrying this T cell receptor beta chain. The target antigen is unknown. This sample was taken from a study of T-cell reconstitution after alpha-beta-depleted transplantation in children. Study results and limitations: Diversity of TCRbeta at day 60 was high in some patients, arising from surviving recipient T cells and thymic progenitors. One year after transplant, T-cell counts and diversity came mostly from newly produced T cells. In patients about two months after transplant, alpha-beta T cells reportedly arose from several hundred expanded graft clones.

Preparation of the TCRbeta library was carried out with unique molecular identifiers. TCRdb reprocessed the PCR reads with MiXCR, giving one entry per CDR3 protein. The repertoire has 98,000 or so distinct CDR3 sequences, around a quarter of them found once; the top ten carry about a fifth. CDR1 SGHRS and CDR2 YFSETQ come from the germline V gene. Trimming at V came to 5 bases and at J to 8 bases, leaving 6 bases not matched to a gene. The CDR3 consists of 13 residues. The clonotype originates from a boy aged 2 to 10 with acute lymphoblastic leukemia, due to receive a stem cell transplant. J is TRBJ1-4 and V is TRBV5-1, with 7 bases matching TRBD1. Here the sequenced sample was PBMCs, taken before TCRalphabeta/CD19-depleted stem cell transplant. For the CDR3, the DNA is TGCGCCAGCAGGTCGCAGGGGGAGGAAAAACTGTTTTTT. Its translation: CASRSQGEEKLFF.